This TCR beta chain originates from a study of shared clonotypes between healthy human individuals. Measured with immunoSEQ multiplex PCR; TCRdb has only the in-frame clones, and not every one. The sample has a few million clones; about 92% are singletons. HIV-negative, healthy adults without recent acute infections or vaccinations were the donors. Subsets obtained from CD4+ cells comprised CD45RA+ naive and CD45RA-negative memory cells. The V gene's germline CDR1 is MNHEY and CDR2 SVGAGI. Trimming pared 3 bases from V and 5 bases from J, leaving 16 bases between. This CDR3 region has 16 residues. V usage is TRBV6-5 and J usage is TRBJ2-2, with D possibly TRBD2 on 7 matching bases. This sequence was found in a man between 18 and 29 years old in good health. Some clones in this sample may be carry-over from other donors' samples. The specimen sequenced was naive CD4+ T cells from PBMCs. The sample's subset: CD45RA+ positively selected. The CDR3 coding sequence is TGTGCCAGCAGTTATGCGGGGGCCCAGTCGACCGGGGAGCTGTTTTTT. Protein: CASSYAGAQSTGELFF.